The 9 T cell receptor beta chains in this list originate from one sample, sequenced in a study of cytotoxic CD8 clonotypes in ibrutinib-treated CLL. The protocol was immunoSEQ multiplex PCR, while the TCRdb copy is restricted to in-frame clones and leaves out a portion. The sample includes fewer than 400,000 clones, approximately 67% seen only once; the top ten take about 6.7%. Here the sequenced sample was PBMCs, taken after 36 months of ibrutinib treatment. The receptors originated from a human donor with chronic lymphocytic leukemia.

The chain combines TRBV9 with TRBJ1-2; D uncertain. The germline CDR1 and CDR2 sequences are SGDLS and YYNGEE. V was clipped by 0 bases and J by 3 bases, with 6 bases between them. This CDR3 region has 13 residues. CDR3 DNA: TGTGCCAGCAGCGTAGCTGGGGACTATGGCTACACCTTC. It yields the protein CASSVAGDYGYTF.

This clone was counted a single time. The chain employs TRBV29-1 and TRBJ2-3; TRBD2 matches 9 bases. This CDR3 spans 18 amino acids. Germline V gene data show CDR1 as SQVTM and CDR2 as ANQGSEA. V dropped 7 bases and J dropped 5; count of bases not matched to a gene: 22. The CDR3 bases are TGCAGCGCCGAAGGGGCTAGCGGGAAAAAGCAGCAGGTAGATACGCAGTATTTT. It is translated as CSAEGASGKKQQVDTQYF.

The J gene is TRBJ1-2, the V gene TRBV4-1, with D perhaps TRBD1 (5 bases). V lost 6 bases, J lost 4 bases, and 15 bases lay in between. The CDR3 loop spans 14 amino acids. Germline V CDR1 and CDR2: MGHRA, YSYEKL. This CDR3 is CASSPHGGTYGYTF. DNA for the CDR3: TGCGCCAGCAGTCCACACGGAGGGACCTATGGCTACACCTTC.

V gene TRBV5-4 combines with J gene TRBJ2-7; TRBD1 matches 10 bases. The germline CDR1 and CDR2 sequences are SGHNT and YYREEE (reference sequence). There are 15 residues in the CDR3. Trimming at V came to 4 bases and at J to 2 bases, leaving 6 bases not matched to a gene. The DNA for the CDR3 is TGTGCCAGCAGCCCCGGGACAGGGGCCCCCTACGAGCAGTACTTC. Translation gives CASSPGTGAPYEQYF.

This clone was recorded once. J is TRBJ2-3 and V is TRBV9; 8 bases map to TRBD2. J gave up 6 bases and V 0 bases, and 6 bases lay outside the gene matches. The CDR3 is 15 residues long. Germline assignment: CDR1 SGDLS and CDR2 YYNGEE. CDR3 region: CASSVGAGAGDTQYF. In DNA, the CDR3 is TGTGCCAGCAGCGTAGGAGCGGGAGCGGGGGATACGCAGTATTTT.

This clone was counted only a few times. This sequence joins TRBV10-2 and TRBJ1-1, with D unresolved. V lost 8 bases and J lost 7, with 11 bases in between. The CDR3 is 11 residues long. CDR1 is WSHSY and CDR2 is SAAADI in the germline V gene. The CDR3 sequence: CASVRSNEAFF. The DNA of the CDR3 is TGCGCCAGCGTCCGGTCAAATGAAGCTTTCTTT.

The chain carries TRBV7-2 and TRBJ2-7; D is unclear. The CDR3 length is 12 residues. The V gene's germline CDR1 is SGHTA and CDR2 FQGNSA. V was pared by 3 bases and J by 7 bases, with 10 bases between. CDR3 sequence (DNA): TGTGCCAGCAGCTTCCCGCCGCAGGAGCAGTACTTC. The encoded protein is CASSFPPQEQYF. The variable domain in full, completed from reference TRBV7-2 and TRBJ2-7, reads GAGVSQSPSNKVTEKGKDVELRCDPISGHTALYWYRQSLGQGLEFLIYFQGNSAPDKSGLPSDRFSAERTGGSVSTLTIQRTQQEDSAVYLCASSFPPQEQYFGPGTRLTVT.

The rearrangement joins TRBV7-2 to TRBJ2-1; unclear D gene. Germline assignment: CDR1 SGHTA and CDR2 FQGNSA. The CDR3 sequence is 14 residues long. V was shortened by 1 base and J by 2 bases, with 6 bases between the two germline ends. DNA of the CDR3: TGTGCCAGCAGCTTAGGCGGCCCCTACAATGAGCAGTTCTTC. It is translated as CASSLGGPYNEQFF.

V is TRBV19 and J is TRBJ2-7, with 10 nucleotides matching TRBD2. Germline CDR1 LNHDA, CDR2 SQIVND (reference sequence). There are 15 residues in the CDR3. After removal of 5 bases from V and 0 bases from J, the junction contained 4 bases not matched to a gene. The DNA for the CDR3 is TGTGCCAGTAGTTCCCCTAGCGGGAGCTCCTACGAGCAGTACTTC. It is translated as CASSSPSGSSYEQYF.